The source of this T cell receptor (beta chain) is a study of read filtering for tumor transcriptome and immune sequencing. About the study: R-ISS stage counts were eight or nine for I, more than 15 for II, about 7 for III. Findings of the study overall: IR-seq captured clonotypes deeper and more reliably than RNA-seq.

Molecular barcoded adaptors covering alpha/delta and beta/gamma chains were used on roughly 400 ng RNA. MiXCR, run by TCRdb on the reads, gives a single entry per CDR3 protein. The table records roughly 56,000 distinct CDR3 sequences, roughly 18% of them present only once. The CDR3 sequence is 16 residues long. Germline V gives CDR1 MDHEN, CDR2 SYDVKM. Trimming took 6 bases from V and 2 from J, leaving 17 bases between them. This clonotype turned up a few times. Its specificity is not known. Sequenced material: a population of CD138-negative cells sorted from bone marrow. The TCR was taken from a donor older than 35 with multiple myeloma. This chain uses TRBV28 with TRBJ1-5, with D possibly being TRBD1 (5 bases). The CDR3 region is CASSLARGGGNQPQHF. For the CDR3, the DNA is TGTGCCAGCAGCCTGGCCCGGGGGGGAGGCAATCAGCCCCAGCATTTT. The full variable domain, completed using reference TRBV28 and TRBJ1-5, is DVKVTQSSRYLVKRTGEKVFLECVQDMDHENMFWYRQDPGLGLRLIYFSYDVKMKEKGDIPEGYSVSREKKERFSLILESASTNQTSMYLCASSLARGGGNQPQHFGDGTRLSIL.